The following is a T cell receptor (beta chain) sequence with its context. This clonotype appeared many times. Its antigen specificity is not known. Base-call qualities are not available, and no considerably larger clone is one nucleotide away. Two rounds of multiplex PCR were used to amplify the TCR beta CDR3 region from genomic DNA. The first PCR round used primers specific to each TRBV and TRBJ gene, with sequences filed in Chinese patent CN105087789A. Universal primers were used in the second PCR round. The Roche High Pure PCR Template Preparation Kit was used to extract genomic DNA from frozen PBMCs. Paired-end sequencing with 151 bp reads was performed on the libraries using an Illumina HiSeq 3000. Regarding the original processing steps: Raw reads lacking the multiplex PCR primer sequences were removed with CutAdapt. Using PEAR, the high-quality paired reads were merged into contigs. MiXCR assigned TRB V, D and J gene segments to each contig by aligning to reference sequences. To remove sequencing errors, CDR3 sequences were clustered according to base quality and sequence similarity. Diversity was calculated as Shannon entropy divided by the natural log of the number of productive TCR sequences. To get clonality, Shannon entropy was divided by the natural log of the number of unique clonotypes, and that result was subtracted from one. The Youden index of ROC curves was used to select progression-free survival cut-offs for repertoire metrics, and analyses were performed in R 3.5.3. Using fastp trimming at Q25 and MiXCR clonotype assembly, TCRdb reanalyzed the public sequencing data and kept in-frame beta chains. For every CDR3 protein sequence, its rows merge into one entry that carries the most common genes and DNA. These V and J calls are TCRdb output, not the study's own analysis. The table for this sample lists 12,000 or so distinct CDR3 sequences; approximately 36% of them were counted only once. Jointly, the top ten make up under 70% of the sample.

These data originate in a study of prognosis after radiotherapy for stage I lung cancer (dated by TCRdb to the early 2020s). Regarding the research as a whole: Between April 2018 and early 2019, 20 or so patients with stage I NSCLC were enrolled in Nanjing, China. Every patient was deemed medically inoperable, over 10 because of comorbidities and over 5 because they refused surgery. SBRT was not combined with any concurrent therapy in any patient. In 15 or so patients the disease was a newly diagnosed primary stage I lung tumor, whereas about 5 had oligometastatic NSCLC following surgical resection of the primary tumor. Four of the 19 patients developed distant metastases after SBRT, at a median of around seven months; the other 15 showed no significant progression. The cohort included approximately 13 men and over 5 women, with a median age of roughly 74 years and a range of about 50 to 85 years. Peripheral blood TCR beta repertoires were profiled in stage I NSCLC patients before and after stereotactic body radiotherapy, and the repertoires were related to distant failure. Roughly eleven patients had adenocarcinoma and 6 or 7 had squamous cell carcinoma as the tumor histology. SBRT was delivered in 3 to 5 fractions with a biologically effective dose of at least 100 Gy, and image-guided IMRT or VMAT was used for delivery. For each of the roughly 20 patients, one blood sample was taken before SBRT and one after, so the study sequenced some 38 samples in total.

All patients had node-negative disease on CT and PET/CT, and none had a history of other malignancies or prior chemotherapy or radiotherapy. At each of the two time points, about 6 milliliters of peripheral venous blood were collected into EDTA tubes. PBMCs were isolated by Ficoll-Paque Plus density-gradient centrifugation. Immediately after collection, samples were stored at -80 degrees C until analysis. CDR1 and CDR2, looked up from the germline V gene (reference sequence), are SGHKS and YYEKEE. V was cut back by 4 bases and J by 0 bases, leaving a gap of 14 bases between them. The CDR3 holds 15 amino acids from the cysteine to the phenylalanine. Of all the DNA, just the CDR3 is kept, 45 bases in frame from base 1. Overall results and qualifications from the work: Post-SBRT Shannon entropy and its change from baseline were lower in patients who developed distant metastases; baseline Shannon entropy was not associated with metastases. Tumor specificity of expanded TCR clones was not determined. The study was limited by the small cohort and short follow-up, and independent validation of the study findings is required. TRBV and TRBJ usage frequencies reportedly differed by metastasis status, in two V genes at baseline and in nine V and two J genes after SBRT. No adjustment for multiple comparisons was applied to any of the reported P values. A decrease in unique TCR clone counts was observed after SBRT (median approximately 10,000 before versus some 6,900 after; Wilcoxon paired P=0.011).

This material consisted of PBMCs, taken before or after stereotactic body radiation therapy (not recorded which). The rearranged chain carries TRBV5-5 and TRBJ2-7, with the D gene not clear enough to name. The TCR sequence derives from a donor of 50 years or more with non-small cell lung cancer. The DNA reads TGTGCCAGCAGCCAAGTACTACAGAGCTCCTACGAGCAGTACTTC. Its amino acids are CASSQVLQSSYEQYF.